Listed here is a single T cell receptor beta chain. These data belong to a study of Ad26.COV2.S vaccination and SARS-CoV-2 variants. Whole-study context: Once or twice, 56 days apart, Ad26.COV2.S was delivered intramuscularly.

Treatment of the sample: around 19 received Ad26.COV2.S at low or high dose, single or two shots; about five received placebo; per-sample allocation not given. All samples were drawn on day 63, counting from the first vaccine or placebo injection. This person who donated was an adult of 18-55 years in Boston. What was given as vaccine was an Ad26 vector encoding Wuhan-strain SARS-CoV-2 spike. Sequenced by immunoSEQ multiplex PCR; TCRdb stores in-frame clones only, minus some. The sample lists about 330,000 clones; under 90% were seen once. V lost 4 bases and J lost 8, with 2 bases in between. Looked up from germline, CDR1 is SEHNR and CDR2 is FQNEAQ (reference sequence). CDR3 length: 9 amino acids.

Sequenced here: peripheral blood, sampled in a trial of Ad26.COV2.S vaccine versus placebo. The V call is TRBV7-9, the J call TRBJ1-1; D gene uncertain. The receptor was isolated from a person between 18 and 60 years old who received the Ad26.COV2.S COVID-19 vaccine or a placebo. The DNA for the CDR3 is TGTGCCAGCAGCTCCGAAGCTTTCTTT. Its translation is CASSSEAFF.